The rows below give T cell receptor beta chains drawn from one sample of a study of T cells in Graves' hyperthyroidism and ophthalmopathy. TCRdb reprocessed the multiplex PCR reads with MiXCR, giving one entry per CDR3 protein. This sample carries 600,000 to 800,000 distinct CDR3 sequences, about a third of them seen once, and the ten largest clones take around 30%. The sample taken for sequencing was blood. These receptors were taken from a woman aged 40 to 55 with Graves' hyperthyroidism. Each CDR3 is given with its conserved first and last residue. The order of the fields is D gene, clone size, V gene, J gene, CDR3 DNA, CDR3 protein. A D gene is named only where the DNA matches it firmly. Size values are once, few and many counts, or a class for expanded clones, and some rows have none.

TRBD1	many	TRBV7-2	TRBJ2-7	TGTGCCAGCAGCTGGAGGACAGGCCTCTACGAGCAGTACTTC	CASSWRTGLYEQYF
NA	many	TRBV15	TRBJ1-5	TGTGCCACCAGCCGGAGGGCAGATAGAATATGGGGGGATCAGCCCCAGCATTTT	CATSRRADRIWGDQPQHF
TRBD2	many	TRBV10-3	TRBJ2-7	TGTGCCATCAGTGACGGGGCGGGGACTACCTACGAGCAGTACTTC	CAISDGAGTTYEQYF
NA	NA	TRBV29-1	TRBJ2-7	TGCAGCGTTGGTCGGGGTGCCGAGCAGTACTTC	CSVGRGAEQYF
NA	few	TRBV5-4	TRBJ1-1	TGTGCCAGCAGCTATGACCTTTTCGAGGGGCCTGAAGCTTTCTTT	CASSYDLFEGPEAFF
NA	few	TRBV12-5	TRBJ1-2	TGTGCTAGTGCCTCCTTGAGGGATGGCTACACCTTC	CASASLRDGYTF
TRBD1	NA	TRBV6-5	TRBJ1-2	TGTGCCAGCACCCGGGACAGCTCTAACTATGGCTACACCTTC	CASTRDSSNYGYTF
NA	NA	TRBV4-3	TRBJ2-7	TGCGCCAGCAGCCAAGATTGGGCCTACGCTGCCTACGAGCAGTACTTC	CASSQDWAYAAYEQYF
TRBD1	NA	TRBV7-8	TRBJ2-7	TGTGCCAGCAGCGGGGACAGGGGGGGAATCTACGAGCAGTACTTC	CASSGDRGGIYEQYF
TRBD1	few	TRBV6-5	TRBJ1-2	TGTGCCAGCAGCGGTGACAGGGCCTCGACCAACTATGGCTACACCTTC	CASSGDRASTNYGYTF
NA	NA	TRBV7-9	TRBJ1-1	TGTGCCAGCAGCTTAGTTTCGGGGGTGACGTCCCAAGCTTTCTTT	CASSLVSGVTSQAFF
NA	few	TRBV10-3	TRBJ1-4	TGTGCCAGCAATTTCGGGGGGGGCGCGAGGGAAAAACTGTTTTTT	CASNFGGGAREKLFF
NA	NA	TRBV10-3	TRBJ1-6	TGTGCCAGCAGTGACACACTAAGCTCCTATAATTCACCCCTCCACTTT	CASSDTLSSYNSPLHF
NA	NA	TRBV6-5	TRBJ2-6	TGTGCCAGCAGTTTATATTCCGCTCTGGGGGCCAACGTCCTGACTTTC	CASSLYSALGANVLTF
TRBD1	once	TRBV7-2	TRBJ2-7	TGCGCCAGCAGCCAAGAAGCAGGGGGTAGCTTCCCCTACGAGCAGTACTTC	CASSQEAGGSFPYEQYF
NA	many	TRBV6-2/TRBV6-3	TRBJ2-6	TGTGCCAGCAGTTACCACGGGAGCTCTGGGGCCAACGTCCTGACTTTC	CASSYHGSSGANVLTF
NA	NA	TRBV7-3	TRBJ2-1	TGTGCCAGCAGCTTAGAGGACTCGAGAAATGAGCAGTTCTTC	CASSLEDSRNEQFF
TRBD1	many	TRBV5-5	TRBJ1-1	TGTGCCAGCAGGCCGGGACAGGGACTCATGTACACTGAAGCTTTCTTT	CASRPGQGLMYTEAFF
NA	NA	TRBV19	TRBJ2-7	TGTGCCAGTAGTATAGATTTAGAGCGGACAGCTCCCTACGAGCAGTACTTC	CASSIDLERTAPYEQYF
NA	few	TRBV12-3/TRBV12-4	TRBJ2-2	TGTGCCAGCACCTTACCCTGGACCGGGAAGCTGTTTTTT	CASTLPWTGKLFF